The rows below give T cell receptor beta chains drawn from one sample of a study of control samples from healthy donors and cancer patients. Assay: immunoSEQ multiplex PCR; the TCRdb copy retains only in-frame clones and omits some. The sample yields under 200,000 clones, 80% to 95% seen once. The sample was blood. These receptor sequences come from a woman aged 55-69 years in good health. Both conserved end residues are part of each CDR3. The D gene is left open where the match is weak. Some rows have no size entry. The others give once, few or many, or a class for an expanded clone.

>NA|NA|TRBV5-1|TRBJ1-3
TGCGCCAGCAGCTTGGTGGGCAGTGGAAACACCATATATTTT
CASSLVGSGNTIYF
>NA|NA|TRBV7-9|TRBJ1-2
TGTGCCAGCAGCTTGGAGGTATCCTATGGCTACACCTTC
CASSLEVSYGYTF
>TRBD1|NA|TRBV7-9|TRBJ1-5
TGTGCCAGCAGCTTAGAGGGACAGGGCGGTCAGCCCCAGCATTTT
CASSLEGQGGQPQHF
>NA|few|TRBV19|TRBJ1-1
TGTGCCAGTAGTATCGTGGCCAGCCTGAACACTGAAGCTTTCTTT
CASSIVASLNTEAFF
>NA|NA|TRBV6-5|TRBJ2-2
TGTGCCAGCAGGAGCGACCCGGGTAACACCGGGGAGCTGTTTTTT
CASRSDPGNTGELFF
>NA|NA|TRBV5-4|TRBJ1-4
TGTGCCAGCAGCCACCGGGACACGAATGAAAAACTGTTTTTT
CASSHRDTNEKLFF
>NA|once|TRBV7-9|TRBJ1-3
TGTGCCAGCAGCTTAGCGGGGGCAAACACCATATATTTT
CASSLAGANTIYF
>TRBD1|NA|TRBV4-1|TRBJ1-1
TGCGCCAGCAGCCAAACTCCGGGACAGGGGGCGCGGGGTGCTGAAGCTTTCTTT
CASSQTPGQGARGAEAFF
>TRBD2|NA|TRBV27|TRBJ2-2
TGTGCCAGCAGTTCCGGCGGGGGGAACACCGGGGAGCTGTTTTTT
CASSSGGGNTGELFF
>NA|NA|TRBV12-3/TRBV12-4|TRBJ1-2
TGTGCCAGCACCCAAGACGGAAACTATGGCTACACCTTC
CASTQDGNYGYTF